A single sample is the source of the 30 T cell receptor beta chains below, sequenced in a study of shared clonotypes between healthy human individuals (dated by TCRdb to 2019 to 2021). The library was obtained by the immunoSEQ multiplex PCR assay. TCRdb obtained this table from immuneACCESS and retained in-frame rearrangements with V and J assigned. These tables miss some clones; where compared with another copy, unresolved V genes account for less than half of the shortfall, and the remainder is unexplained. The sample profile shows fewer than 1.4 million clones; approximately 78% of them were found once. Clones ranked in the top ten supply 0.55% to 0.7% of the sample. Sequencing was done on a sample of memory CD4+ T cells from PBMCs. Read against the paper, the sample's cell subset or site label means: CD45RA-negative fraction. Receptor source: a man aged 18-30 years in good health. Some clones in this sample may be carry-over from other donors' samples.

The chain employs TRBV7-2 and TRBJ1-1, with unresolved D. The CDR3 length is 15 residues. From germline, CDR1 is SGHTA and CDR2 FQGNSA. Deletions cut 1 base from V and 1 base from J, with 10 bases between. CDR3 sequence (DNA): TGTGCCAGCAGCTTAGGCCCCCAACCGAACACTGAAGCTTTCTTT. It specifies CASSLGPQPNTEAFF.

The J gene is TRBJ2-3, the V gene TRBV11-1; maybe TRBD2 (6 bases). Trimming shortened V by 5 bases and J by 1 base, and 16 bases separated the two germline ends. Germline CDR1 reads SGHAT; CDR2 reads FQDESV (reference sequence). The CDR3 sequence is 16 residues long. CDR3 sequence (DNA): TGTGCCAGCAGCGGTGTAGCGGCGATGGGCACAGATACGCAGTATTTT. As protein: CASSGVAAMGTDTQYF.

The rearrangement joins TRBV6-6 to TRBJ2-7, with 7 nucleotides matching TRBD1. The germline V gene has CDR1 MNHNY and CDR2 SVGAGI (reference sequence). V shed 2 bases and J 0 bases; nucleotides not matched to a gene: 7. This CDR3 has 16 amino acids. This CDR3 is CASSYLGQASSYEQYF. CDR3 sequence (DNA): TGTGCCAGCAGTTACCTAGGACAGGCGAGCTCCTACGAGCAGTACTTC.

The gene calls are TRBV18 and TRBJ1-3; 8 bases line up with TRBD1. The germline gives CDR1 KGHSH, CDR2 LQKENI. The CDR3 is made up of 17 amino acids. Trimming at V came to 3 bases and at J to 2 bases, leaving 9 bases not matched to a gene. For the CDR3, the DNA is TGTGCCAGCTCACCGGGACTTCAGGGGGCTGCTGGAAACACCATATATTTT. As protein: CASSPGLQGAAGNTIYF.

The chain links TRBV7-6 to TRBJ2-3; TRBD2 matches 12 bases. This CDR3 is built from 18 residues. Germline CDR1 SGHVS, CDR2 FNYEAQ. Trimming took 2 bases from V and 5 from J; bases not matched to a gene: 11. The CDR3 region is CASSLRASGRAGGDTQYF. In nucleotides, the CDR3 is TGTGCCAGCAGCTTACGGGCTAGCGGGAGGGCCGGAGGAGATACGCAGTATTTT.

The sample holds a few counts of this clone. The chain uses TRBV4-2 and TRBJ2-1, with TRBD2 matching over 14 bases. The CDR3 extends over 20 amino acids. Germline V gene lookup returns CDR1 LGHNA and CDR2 YNFKEQ. V dropped 4 bases and J dropped 2; count of bases not matched to a gene: 13. In DNA form, the CDR3 reads TGTGCCAGCAGCCCCGGGGCAGGGACTAGCGGGAGCGGTACCTACAATGAGCAGTTCTTC. Amino acids: CASSPGAGTSGSGTYNEQFF.

V is TRBV14 and J is TRBJ1-4; possible D gene TRBD1, 6 bases. The CDR3 totals 15 residues. CDR1 is SGHDN and CDR2 is FVKESK in the germline V gene. V was pared by 1 base and J by 8 bases, with 14 bases between. The CDR3 DNA sequence: TGTGCCAGCAGCCAAGTGAGGGGGGTTGTCGAAAAACTGTTTTTT. It codes for CASSQVRGVVEKLFF. Combining the CDR3 with reference TRBV14 and TRBJ1-4 gives the whole variable domain EAGVTQFPSHSVIEKGQTVTLRCDPISGHDNLYWYRRVMGKEIKFLLHFVKESKQDESGMPNNRFLAERTGGTYSTLKVQPAELEDSGVYFCASSQVRGVVEKLFFGSGTQLSVL.

This clone was detected only once. This sequence joins TRBV7-9 and TRBJ2-7, with D hard to call. With 0 bases removed from V and 2 bases from J, the gap between germline ends came to 11 bases. Germline assignment: CDR1 SEHNR and CDR2 FQNEAQ (reference sequence). The length of the CDR3 is 15 residues. CDR3 DNA: TGTGCCAGCAGCTTAGCCCCAGTTCCAACCTACGAGCAGTACTTC. Its translation: CASSLAPVPTYEQYF.

This CDR3 is CASSLATGRGNTIYF. As DNA, the CDR3 is TGTGCCAGCAGCTTAGCGACGGGGCGCGGAAACACCATATATTTT. The V gene is TRBV7-2, the J gene TRBJ1-3; TRBD1 might be the D (5 bases). The germline CDR1 and CDR2 sequences are SGHTA and FQGNSA. The CDR3 runs 15 residues. Trimming stripped 0 bases from V and 4 bases from J, with 10 bases between.

This clone appeared a few times. This could be a read error, since a much larger clone is one nucleotide away. In the same sample, other DNA sequences code for this CDR3. V gene TRBV28 combines with J gene TRBJ1-1, with D unclear. V lost 3 bases and J lost 1, with 3 bases in between. This CDR3 has 12 amino acids. Germline V gene lookup returns CDR1 MDHEN and CDR2 SYDVKM. Here the CDR3 reads CASSLRNTEAFF. In DNA form, the CDR3 reads TGTGCCAGCAGTTTGAGGAACACTGAAGCTTTCTTT.

The chain links TRBV5-1 to TRBJ2-1; maybe TRBD2 (6 bases). Trimming pared 2 bases from V and 1 base from J, leaving 10 bases between. CDR1 and CDR2 (germline): SGHRS, YFSETQ. The CDR3 extends over 15 amino acids. The CDR3 DNA sequence: TGCGCCAGCAGCTTAAGAAGCGGGTCCTACAATGAGCAGTTCTTC. Residues: CASSLRSGSYNEQFF.

The gene calls are TRBV7-2 and TRBJ2-6, with D possibly matching TRBD2 (5 bases). Between the trimmed V and J ends, which lost 1 base and 9 bases, there was a span of 7 bases. Germline V CDR1 and CDR2: SGHTA, FQGNSA. The CDR3 spans 13 residues. CDR3 in amino acids: CASSLGLFNVLTF. For the CDR3, the DNA is TGTGCCAGCAGCTTAGGACTATTCAACGTCCTGACTTTC.

In this sample, this clone turned up a few times. V gene TRBV7-6 combines with J gene TRBJ2-1; 9 positions match TRBD2. Germline values: CDR1 SGHVS, CDR2 FNYEAQ. V lost 5 bases and J lost 10; bases outside the gene matches: 9. The CDR3 totals 14 residues. CDR3 bases: TGTGCCAGCAGCCGTGTGCGGGAGGGCCGAGAGCAGTTCTTC. This encodes CASSRVREGREQFF. The entire variable domain, with the rest obtained from reference TRBV7-6 and TRBJ2-1, is as follows: GAGVSQSPRYKVTKRGQDVALRCDPISGHVSLYWYRQALGQGPEFLTYFNYEAQQDKSGLPNDRFSAERPEGSISTLTIQRTEQRDSAMYRCASSRVREGREQFFGPGTRLTVL.

The rearrangement joins TRBV6-5 to TRBJ2-5, with 7 positions matching TRBD2. This CDR3 contains 13 residues. Trimming removed 2 bases from V and 3 bases from J; junction bases left unmatched: 0. Germline CDR1 reads MNHEY; CDR2 reads SVGAGI. The CDR3 DNA follows: TGTGCCAGCAGTTACCTAGCGGAAGAGACCCAGTACTTC. Translating gives CASSYLAEETQYF.

CDR3 protein: CASSYGTSGFTDTQYF. Here the CDR3 DNA reads TGCGCCAGCAGCTATGGGACTAGCGGATTCACAGATACGCAGTATTTT. The chain is built from TRBV5-1 and TRBJ2-3; 11 bases map to TRBD2. The V segment lost 3 bases and the J segment 2 bases; nucleotides outside the gene matches: 5. Germline V lookup: CDR1 SGHRS, CDR2 YFSETQ. This CDR3 comprises 16 residues.

This clone was detected a few times. V gene TRBV11-2 combines with J gene TRBJ2-2, with 12 bases that match TRBD2. Germline V gives CDR1 SGHAT, CDR2 FQNNGV. Trimming at V came to 4 bases and at J to 4 bases, leaving 7 bases not matched to a gene. The CDR3 has 17 amino acids. CDR3 region: CASSSQPGLAGTGELFF. In nucleotides, the CDR3 is TGTGCCAGCAGCTCTCAACCGGGACTAGCGGGCACCGGGGAGCTGTTTTTT.

V is TRBV6-1 and J is TRBJ1-1, with 8 bases lining up with TRBD1. The CDR3 is 14 amino acids. J gave up 1 base and V 6 bases, and 4 bases lay outside the gene matches. The germline CDR1 and CDR2 sequences are MNHNS and SASEGT. The CDR3 spells CASSRGQANTEAFF. CDR3 nucleotide sequence: TGTGCCAGCAGCAGGGGGCAGGCGAACACTGAAGCTTTCTTT.

The CDR3 DNA reads TGTGCCAGTAGTCGGGACAGACTAAATGAAAAACTGTTTTTT. Translating gives CASSRDRLNEKLFF. V gene TRBV19 combines with J gene TRBJ1-4; 7 bases are a match to TRBD1. CDR3 length: 14 residues. Germline V gene data show CDR1 as LNHDA and CDR2 as SQIVND (reference sequence). With V trimmed by 5 bases and J by 5 bases, 5 bases remained unmatched.

V gene TRBV11-3 combines with J gene TRBJ2-3, with 7 bases aligning to TRBD2. The CDR3 length is 14 residues. Germline lookup yields CDR1 SGHNT and CDR2 YENEEA. V gave up 5 bases and J gave up 2 bases; unmatched junction bases: 4. Written as DNA, the CDR3 is TGTGCCAGCAGCCCGGGAGGCGTCACAGATACGCAGTATTTT. Amino acid sequence: CASSPGGVTDTQYF.

V gene TRBV9 combines with J gene TRBJ1-3; D may be TRBD1 (5 bases). This CDR3 has 14 amino acids. Germline V gene lookup returns CDR1 SGDLS and CDR2 YYNGEE. The V gene lost 2 bases and the J gene lost 2 bases, with 8 bases spanning the gap. The CDR3 DNA reads TGTGCCAGCAGCGTTAAGGGGACTGGAAACACCATATATTTT. Encoded protein: CASSVKGTGNTIYF.

The V gene is TRBV25-1, the J gene TRBJ1-2, with unresolved D. CDR1 and CDR2 (germline): MGHDK, SYGVNS. The V and J ends lost 2 bases and 4 bases respectively, with 8 bases between them. The CDR3 runs 13 residues. This CDR3 reads CASSEHPGYGYTF. The CDR3 bases are TGTGCCAGCAGTGAACACCCGGGCTATGGCTACACCTTC.

A remark on this clone: Germline and junction disagree at one end, which may indicate a read error. The chain employs TRBV6-1 and TRBJ2-7; unclear D gene. Germline assignment: CDR1 MNHNS and CDR2 SASEGT. The CDR3 runs 16 residues. As DNA, the CDR3 is TGTGCCAGCCGTGAACCCCGGACCGCTTTGACCTACGAGCAGTACTTC. It yields the protein CASREPRTALTYEQYF.

As for this clone: Different DNA sequences within this sample yield the same CDR3. The V and J genes are TRBV5-4 and TRBJ2-7; 10 bases fit TRBD2. The CDR3 extends over 16 amino acids. Germline V gene sequence: CDR1 SGHNT, CDR2 YYREEE (reference sequence). J was trimmed by 6 bases and V by 4 bases; bases with no gene match: 13. This CDR3 reads CASSLGGLAGVSEQYF. In DNA, the CDR3 is TGTGCCAGCAGCCTTGGGGGTCTAGCGGGAGTCTCCGAGCAGTACTTC.

This clone turned up a few times. The gene calls are TRBV2 and TRBJ1-1; D gene uncertain. V shed 6 bases and J shed 3 bases, with 8 bases lying between them. The CDR3 totals 12 residues. Germline CDR1 is SNHLY and CDR2 is FYNNEI. Written as DNA, the CDR3 is TGTGCCAGCAGCGGGGTGTACACTGAAGCTTTCTTT. This translates into CASSGVYTEAFF.

In the case of this clone: Other DNA sequences in the sample encode the same CDR3. The chain carries TRBV18 and TRBJ2-1; D gene unclear. The V gene's germline CDR1 is KGHSH and CDR2 LQKENI. This CDR3 region has 15 residues. Trimming shortened V by 0 bases and J by 0 bases, and 6 bases separated the two germline ends. CDR3 protein: CASSPPTGSYNEQFF. In DNA form, the CDR3 reads TGTGCCAGCTCACCACCTACGGGCTCCTACAATGAGCAGTTCTTC.

This clone was observed a handful of times. The chain has TRBV14 and TRBJ1-5; D remains unclear. V shed 4 bases and J shed 0 bases, with 4 bases lying between them. CDR3 length equals 13 residues. Germline CDR1 reads SGHDN; CDR2 reads FVKESK. The CDR3 loop reads CASSLHSNQPQHF. CDR3 coding DNA: TGTGCCAGCAGCCTACATAGCAATCAGCCCCAGCATTTT.

The rearrangement links TRBV30 to TRBJ1-1; D not resolved. The CDR3 loop spans 12 amino acids. Trimming took off 4 bases at V and 4 bases at J, with 10 bases between the two ends. In germline, CDR1 is GTSNPN, CDR2 SVGIG (reference sequence). In DNA, the CDR3 is TGTGCCTGGATTGGAGGAGGCACTGAAGCTTTCTTT. Translated, it gives CAWIGGGTEAFF.

With respect to this clone: Other DNA variants within this sample encode the same CDR3. This chain links TRBV20-1 with TRBJ2-7; D not resolved. The CDR3 has 11 residues. The germline CDR1 and CDR2 sequences are DFQATT and SNEGSKA (reference sequence). Trimming stripped 5 bases from V and 5 bases from J, with 10 bases between. CDR3 in amino acids: CSAPGSHEQYF. The CDR3 DNA reads as TGCAGTGCTCCCGGCTCTCACGAGCAGTACTTC.

As DNA, the CDR3 is TGTGCCAGCACCGTAAGACAGGGACCTAATGAAAAACTGTTTTTT. This translates into CASTVRQGPNEKLFF. The gene calls are TRBV7-2 and TRBJ1-4; 7 bases are a match to TRBD1. This CDR3 region has 15 residues. J gave up 3 bases and V 7 bases, and 8 bases lay outside the gene matches. The germline CDR1 and CDR2 sequences are SGHTA and FQGNSA.

This chain links TRBV28 with TRBJ1-2, with D hard to call. This CDR3 region has 12 residues. Looked up from germline, CDR1 is MDHEN and CDR2 is SYDVKM. V lost 10 bases and J lost 2, with 11 bases in between. CDR3 in amino acids: CAIHTPNYGYTF. The CDR3 DNA reads as TGTGCCATCCACACACCAAACTATGGCTACACCTTC.